The entry below describes one T cell receptor (beta chain). Its antigen is as yet unknown. The PCR ran on 60 Vbeta and 13 Jbeta primers. Some clones are missing from TCRdb's copy, which holds only in-frame ones; the method was immunoSEQ multiplex PCR. The sample records 200,000 to 250,000 clones, around 82% being singletons. The germline CDR1 and CDR2 sequences are MDHEN and SYDVKM. The V end lost 1 base, the J end lost 2 bases, and 21 bases lay between the germline ends. This CDR3 spans 19 amino acids. The data originate from a study of cytomegalovirus exposure and HLA in healthy donors. Study-wide background: Clustering assigned 70% to 90% of the approximately 390 genotyped donors to the Caucasian-associated ancestry cluster. Study-level points and caveats: Common viral pathogens were later found to be apparently linked to several of the most significant clusters.

The V gene is TRBV28, the J gene TRBJ2-1; D possibly corresponds to TRBD1 (6 bases). Sequencing was carried out using PBMCs. The TCR sequence derives from a woman in her twenties or thirties in good health and CMV-seronegative. CDR3: CASSLFPGSVGGAYNEQFF. In nucleotides, the CDR3 is TGTGCCAGCAGTTTATTTCCGGGAAGTGTTGGGGGCGCCTACAATGAGCAGTTCTTC.